One sample yielded the 7 T cell receptor beta chains listed below, sequenced in a study of T cells in Graves' hyperthyroidism and ophthalmopathy. Researchers amplified the TCR beta CDR3 regions from RNA transcripts. Initially, a first-round RT-PCR of the TCR CDR3 employed the HTBI primer set. TCRdb re-analysed the multiplex PCR reads in MiXCR, keeping a single row per CDR3 protein. This repertoire shows 200,000 to 250,000 distinct CDR3 sequences, about a sixth found once; its top ten account for approximately 50%. Sequencing used blood. The receptors originated from a man aged 50 or older with Graves' hyperthyroidism.

The chain combines TRBV29-1 with TRBJ2-1; 14 bases are a match to TRBD2. This CDR3 region has 14 residues. Germline assignment: CDR1 SQVTM and CDR2 ANQGSEA. V shed 5 bases and J 8 bases; nucleotides not matched to a gene: 5. DNA for the CDR3: TGCAGCGTTTCGGGACTAGCGGGGGCGGATGAGCAGTTCTTC. Translation: CSVSGLAGADEQFF.

J is TRBJ1-6 and V is TRBV27; D call uncertain. The V end lost 6 bases, the J end lost 10 bases, and 16 bases lay between the germline ends. The CDR3 totals 14 residues. The V gene's germline CDR1 is MNHEY and CDR2 SMNVEV (reference sequence). CDR3 bases: TGTGCCAGCAGCCAAGGTGGGGAATACTCACCCCTCCACTTT. Translating it yields CASSQGGEYSPLHF.

This clonotype occurred many times. The V and J genes are TRBV2 and TRBJ2-3; D perhaps matches TRBD1 (6 bases). The CDR3 has 14 residues. The V gene's germline CDR1 is SNHLY and CDR2 FYNNEI. V dropped 8 bases and J dropped 0 bases, with 12 bases sitting between them. The CDR3 protein is CASAYRASTDTQYF. CDR3 in DNA: TGTGCCAGCGCCTACAGGGCTAGCACAGATACGCAGTATTTT.

This clonotype occurred many times. The rearrangement uses TRBV20-1 and TRBJ1-2; possibly TRBD1 for D (5 bases). The CDR3 runs 13 residues. With 1 base removed from V and 4 bases from J, the gap between germline ends came to 10 bases. Germline CDR1 reads DFQATT; CDR2 reads SNEGSKA (reference sequence). As DNA, the CDR3 is TGCAGTGCTAGAGTGGGGACGCCCTATGGCTACACCTTC. The encoded protein is CSARVGTPYGYTF.

This clonotype has ten or more counts. The V gene is TRBV12-3 or TRBV12-4, the J gene TRBJ1-1; D perhaps matches TRBD1 (6 bases). The CDR3 has 12 amino acids. V gave up 3 bases and J gave up 12 bases, with 14 bases separating them. The chain's CDR3 is CASSFGGLSTFF. The DNA for the CDR3 is TGTGCCAGCAGTTTTGGGGGGCTCTCGACTTTCTTT.

This clonotype was counted ten times or more. This chain's CDR3 is CASSQGTGLFF. CDR3 DNA: TGTGCCAGCAGCCAAGGAACAGGCCTGTTTTTT. This chain links TRBV3-1 with TRBJ1-4; D is perhaps TRBD1 (5 bases). V was pared by 1 base and J by 14 bases, with 8 bases between. Germline V gene lookup returns CDR1 LGHDT and CDR2 YNNKEL (reference sequence). The CDR3 has 11 amino acids.

This rearrangement joins TRBV3-1 to TRBJ2-3; 8 nucleotides agree with TRBD2. The germline V gene encodes CDR1 LGHDT and CDR2 YNNKEL (reference sequence). The length of the CDR3 is 16 residues. V lost 1 base and J lost 2; bases outside the gene matches: 5. The CDR3 loop reads CASSQVPGGVTDTQYF. The DNA for the CDR3 is TGTGCCAGCAGCCAAGTCCCGGGAGGGGTCACAGATACGCAGTATTTT.